This T cell receptor (beta chain) was retrieved from a study of blood T cell repertoires in COVID-19 (dated by TCRdb to about 2020). Describing the broader study: Samples covering the acute and convalescent phases of COVID-19 were provided by collaborators in the United States, Italy and Spain. The material from the prospective study consisted of cDNA or gDNA derived from T cells, B-cell-depleted T cells, or PBMCs. Subjects who had been exposed to COVID-19, were actively infected with it, or had recovered from it provided the deeply sampled blood TCRbeta repertoires that made up the dataset. The repertoires were released in a freely available public database meant as a resource for research on the immune response to SARS-CoV-2. The samples were drawn from the first 160 participants of the ongoing ImmuneRACE study and from under 1,500 subjects provided by 6 global collaborators. Nearly every sample came with metadata listing a de-identified subject ID, COVID-19 status, age in years and sex. Where available, HLA class I and class II types were taken from metadata supplied by the sample provider and were not determined by assay-based typing. Results and caveats for the whole study, not just this receptor: Clinical and demographic metadata were provided uncurated, with the amount varying by source and participant.

The immunoSEQ Assay, a bias-controlled multiplex PCR, was used to amplify TCRbeta CDR3 regions from genomic DNA. Regarding the original processing steps: Within the assay, amplification of reference gene primers was used to estimate how many nucleated cells each sample contained. To quantify the absolute abundance of each unique TCRbeta CDR3 rearrangement, sequence reads were collapsed and filtered. Productive Simpson clonality was computed per sample as the square root of Simpson's diversity index over productive rearrangements. TCRdb took over this immuneACCESS table, retaining in-frame rearrangements with V and J assigned. Such tables are incomplete; in checked studies, under half of the missing clones stem from an unresolved V gene, and the remainder is unexplained. V, J and clone size are those of that table, while D and trimming were read from the DNA. The sample table shows roughly 190,000 clones, and 70% to 90% are seen once. Of the sample, roughly a fifth is held by the ten largest clones.

The collaborating institutions used their own protocols to collect whole blood in K2EDTA tubes. For TCRbeta analysis, collaborators shipped samples in one of three forms: frozen whole blood, isolated PBMCs, or DNA extracted from either of those sample types. From cysteine to phenylalanine, the CDR3 is 16 amino acids long. Only the CDR3 part of the read is kept: 48 bases, read in frame from the first base. The germline V gene yields SGHTA for CDR1 and FQGNSA for CDR2. The V end gives up 7 bases and the J end 10 bases, leaving 14 bases in the junction not matched to a gene. With regard to this clone: Its antigen is not yet known. Qualities for individual bases were not recorded, and no much larger clone is one base off.

This sequence was found in a man in his fifties or sixties with active or convalescent COVID-19. The sequenced sample consisted of peripheral blood. In this chain, TRBV7-2 is recombined with TRBJ1-6, and 9 junction bases match TRBD1. The nucleotide sequence reads TGTGCCAGCACCCAAACCACCGGGACAGGGCGGTCACCCCTCCACTTT. Its coded protein is CASTQTTGTGRSPLHF.